This TCR beta chain was sequenced in a study of cytomegalovirus exposure and HLA in healthy donors. Primers included in the PCR were 60 Vbeta and 13 Jbeta primers. TCRdb keeps only in-frame clones here, not all; method: immunoSEQ multiplex PCR. The table has 120,000 or so clones, approximately 79% seen once. The V segment lost 8 bases and the J segment 3 bases; nucleotides outside the gene matches: 7. Germline V CDR1 and CDR2: SGHTA, FQGNSA. The length of the CDR3 is 14 residues. Source material: PBMCs. The TCR comes from a man aged 50 to 60 in good health and CMV-seropositive. This chain links TRBV7-2 with TRBJ2-3, with 8 bases identical to TRBD2. In nucleotides, the CDR3 is TGTGCCAGCCTTCCCGGGAGGGGTACAGATACGCAGTATTTT. Amino acids: CASLPGRGTDTQYF.